What follows are 31 T cell receptor beta chains derived from one specimen sequenced in a study of CD8 T cells in Susac syndrome (dated by TCRdb to the late 2010s). Library method: the immunoSEQ multiplex PCR assay. RNA was extracted with the RNeasy kit and roughly 0.45 to 1 ug was reverse transcribed using random hexamers. TCRdb ran its own pipeline on the public reads, namely fastp trimming at Q25 and MiXCR clone calling, and kept in-frame beta chains. Each entry merges the rows of one CDR3 protein and shows their most common DNA and genes. For this sample there are roughly 400,000 distinct CDR3 sequences; approximately 89% appear just once. More than 0.09% of the sample rests with the top ten. The sample taken for sequencing was CD8+ T cells from PBMCs. Every receptor here comes from a human donor with multiple sclerosis.

This chain links TRBV7-2 with TRBJ2-7; TRBD1 matches at 8 bases. Trimming took 2 bases from V and 6 from J; bases not matched to a gene: 9. Per the germline V gene, CDR1 is SGHTA and CDR2 is FQGNSA. CDR3 length: 15 amino acids. The CDR3, as DNA: TGTGCCAGCAGCTTACCGTCCAGGGGGCTTATCGAGCAGTACTTC. Translated, it gives CASSLPSRGLIEQYF.

This chain links TRBV27 with TRBJ2-7; a weak D match, TRBD2 (5 bases). The length of the CDR3 is 15 residues. Germline-derived CDR1 and CDR2 are MNHEY and SMNVEV (reference sequence). The V end lost 6 bases, the J end lost 4 bases, and 19 bases lay between the germline ends. In nucleotides, the CDR3 is TGTGCCAGCAGGGGAGTCAGTTATAACGCGTACGAGCAGTACTTC. Its translation: CASRGVSYNAYEQYF.

The chain recombines TRBV24-1 with TRBJ2-4; weak D call: TRBD2 (6 bases). In germline, CDR1 is KGHDR, CDR2 SFDVKD. The ends were cut back, 6 bases at V and 1 base at J, with 18 bases in the middle. The length of the CDR3 is 17 residues. CDR3 protein: CATSSGGQGRAKNIQYF. DNA of the CDR3: TGTGCCACCAGTTCCGGAGGGCAGGGAAGGGCCAAAAACATTCAGTACTTC.

The chain recombines TRBV28 with TRBJ2-7; D uncertain. This CDR3 has 14 residues. CDR1 and CDR2 (germline): MDHEN, SYDVKM. Trimming pared 7 bases from V and 6 bases from J, leaving 19 bases between. This CDR3 is CASTLGPHRIEQYF. The CDR3 region has the DNA TGTGCCAGCACCCTTGGACCACACCGAATCGAGCAGTACTTC.

The gene calls are TRBV7-9 and TRBJ2-3; 10 bases are a match to TRBD2. With 3 bases clipped from V and 2 bases from J, the junction kept 5 bases outside the gene matches. CDR1 and CDR2 from the germline V gene are SEHNR and FQNEAQ (reference sequence). This CDR3 spans 16 amino acids. DNA of the CDR3: TGTGCCAGCAGCTTCAGTAGCGGGGGGTCCACAGATACGCAGTATTTT. As protein: CASSFSSGGSTDTQYF.

V is TRBV6-1 and J is TRBJ2-7; 10 nucleotides align to TRBD1. V was pared by 7 bases and J by 4 bases, with 4 bases of the junction left unmatched. There are 13 residues in the CDR3. From germline, CDR1 is MNHNS and CDR2 SASEGT. The CDR3 protein is CASIRTGGYEQYF. In DNA form, the CDR3 reads TGTGCCAGCATAAGGACAGGGGGATACGAGCAGTACTTC.

The J gene is TRBJ1-1, the V gene TRBV29-1; tentatively, D is TRBD1 (6 bases). CDR1 is SQVTM, CDR2 ANQGSEA, per germline. The CDR3 is 9 residues long. The chain's CDR3 is CTIGGEAFF. In nucleotides, the CDR3 is TGCACCATAGGGGGGGAAGCTTTCTTT.

This chain connects TRBV29-1 to TRBJ1-2, with D maybe TRBD1 (5 bases). The CDR3 is 10 residues long. Germline V gene data show CDR1 as SQVTM and CDR2 as ANQGSEA. V lost 4 bases, J lost 8 bases, and 8 bases lay in between. CDR3 in amino acids: CSVGRGGYTF. The CDR3 nucleotides read TGCAGCGTTGGGAGGGGCGGCTACACCTTC.

This chain joins TRBV19 and TRBJ1-1; TRBD1 agrees at 7 bases. From germline, CDR1 is LNHDA and CDR2 SQIVND (reference sequence). CDR3 size: 14 residues. The ends lost 7 bases at V and 2 bases at J; junction bases unmatched: 7. CDR3 in amino acids: CASNSGGINTEAFF. For the CDR3, the DNA is TGTGCCAGTAACTCAGGGGGAATCAACACTGAAGCTTTCTTT.

This clonotype showed up just a few times. The V gene is TRBV27, the J gene TRBJ2-7; no clear D. Germline CDR1 reads MNHEY; CDR2 reads SMNVEV (reference sequence). The length of the CDR3 is 13 residues. The V end lost 6 bases, the J end lost 5 bases, and 14 bases lay between the germline ends. CDR3 amino acids: CASSRPSADEQYF. The CDR3 coding sequence is TGTGCCAGCAGCCGGCCCAGCGCGGACGAGCAGTACTTC.

The chain carries TRBV2 and TRBJ1-4; possibly TRBD1 for D (6 bases). Germline CDR1 reads SNHLY; CDR2 reads FYNNEI. This CDR3 has 14 residues. V lost 3 bases, J lost 7 bases, and 12 bases lay in between. CDR3 DNA sequence: TGTGCCAGCAGTGAGGGGGCCCTAGGTGAAAAACTGTTTTTT. It specifies CASSEGALGEKLFF.

The rearrangement joins TRBV5-4 to TRBJ1-2, with no clear D. V lost 0 bases to trimming and J lost 2 bases, with 8 bases between them. CDR3 length: 14 residues. Germline lookup yields CDR1 SGHNT and CDR2 YYREEE (reference sequence). DNA for the CDR3: TGTGCCAGCAGCTTGGTCCAGGAGAACTATGGCTACACCTTC. This codes for CASSLVQENYGYTF.

This chain uses TRBV12-3 or TRBV12-4 with TRBJ1-2, with a weak D call TRBD1 (5 bases). The ends were cut back, 5 bases at V and 5 bases at J, with 21 bases in the middle. The CDR3 is made up of 16 amino acids. CDR3: CASSPSGTPLTYGYTF. The CDR3 coding sequence is TGTGCCAGCAGTCCCAGCGGGACTCCGCTAACTTATGGCTACACCTTC.

The gene calls are TRBV4-1 and TRBJ1-2; no clear D. V gave up 4 bases and J gave up 0 bases, with 12 bases separating them. The length of the CDR3 is 15 residues. Germline assignment: CDR1 MGHRA and CDR2 YSYEKL. Here the CDR3 DNA reads TGCGCCAGCAGCCCCCCCCCGGCTTCTAACTATGGCTACACCTTC. It yields the protein CASSPPPASNYGYTF.

The chain recombines TRBV28 with TRBJ1-5; D is undetermined. The CDR3 runs 17 residues. Trimming stripped 2 bases from V and 1 base from J, with 15 bases between. Germline V gives CDR1 MDHEN, CDR2 SYDVKM. CDR3 sequence reads: CASSLASGEWSNQPQHF. CDR3 DNA sequence: TGTGCCAGCAGTTTAGCGTCAGGTGAGTGGAGCAATCAGCCCCAGCATTTT.

This clonotype was recorded once. This sequence joins TRBV30 and TRBJ2-2; the D is unclear. The CDR3 runs to 14 residues. V was clipped by 1 base and J by 5 bases, with 11 bases between them. The germline gives CDR1 GTSNPN, CDR2 SVGIG (reference sequence). CDR3 DNA: TGTGCCTGGAGTGCGTCGATGGGGACCGGGGAGCTGTTTTTT. Translated, it gives CAWSASMGTGELFF.

This chain connects TRBV6-5 to TRBJ1-1; D uncertain. V was cut by 6 bases and J by 4 bases, with 15 bases left in between. Germline V gene sequence: CDR1 MNHEY, CDR2 SVGAGI. The CDR3 is 14 residues long. The CDR3 bases are TGTGCCAGCAGCTTTACGGACCCGGGCACTGAAGCTTTCTTT. It encodes CASSFTDPGTEAFF.

The chain couples TRBV5-8 to TRBJ1-1, with a tentative D call TRBD1 (6 bases). The CDR3 spans 12 residues. Trimming pared 7 bases from V and 5 bases from J, leaving 12 bases between. Looked up from germline, CDR1 is SGHTS and CDR2 is YDEGEE. The CDR3 DNA is TGTGCCAGCCACAGGGTAGGGACTGAAGCTTTCTTT. This encodes CASHRVGTEAFF.

This clonotype was seen only a few times. J is TRBJ1-1 and V is TRBV5-4; unclear D gene. The germline V and J ends were trimmed by 5 bases and 4 bases, with 21 bases remaining between them. The CDR3 sequence is 16 residues long. Germline V gene sequence: CDR1 SGHNT, CDR2 YYREEE (reference sequence). The CDR3 spells CASSSPLTLLGTEAFF. The CDR3 bases are TGTGCCAGCAGTTCCCCTCTCACACTTTTGGGCACTGAAGCTTTCTTT.

This clonotype has just one count. V and J are TRBV7-9 and TRBJ1-5; TRBD1 aligns across 9 bases. CDR1 is SEHNR, CDR2 FQNEAQ, per germline (reference sequence). CDR3 size: 18 residues. With 4 bases clipped from V and 6 bases from J, the junction kept 16 bases outside the gene matches. The CDR3 is CASSSHATGTGSSQPQHF. DNA of the CDR3: TGTGCCAGCAGCTCGCACGCTACCGGGACAGGGTCTAGTCAGCCCCAGCATTTT. Full variable domain (rest looked up from reference TRBV7-9 and TRBJ1-5): DTGVSQNPRHKITKRGQNVTFRCDPISEHNRLYWYRQTLGQGPEFLTYFQNEAQLEKSRLLSDRFSAERPKGSFSTLEIQRTEQGDSAMYLCASSSHATGTGSSQPQHFGDGTRLSIL.

V usage is TRBV20-1 and J usage is TRBJ1-1, with D possibly being TRBD1 (5 bases). There are 16 residues in the CDR3. V lost 1 base and J lost 0, with 15 bases in between. Germline V gene lookup returns CDR1 DFQATT and CDR2 SNEGSKA (reference sequence). The CDR3, as DNA: TGCAGTGCTAGAGGGGGACCGGGAAAAATGAACACTGAAGCTTTCTTT. Protein sequence: CSARGGPGKMNTEAFF.

The rearrangement joins TRBV28 to TRBJ1-2; 7 bases align to TRBD1. CDR3 length: 16 residues. CDR1 and CDR2 from the germline V gene are MDHEN and SYDVKM. V shed 3 bases, J shed 5 bases, and the junction held 12 bases outside the gene matches. The CDR3 here is CASSFGDSLWRYGYTF. The CDR3 DNA reads TGTGCCAGCAGTTTCGGGGACAGCCTTTGGAGATATGGCTACACCTTC.

The count of this clonotype is one. The chain combines TRBV6-5 with TRBJ2-7, with D unresolved. The V gene's germline CDR1 is MNHEY and CDR2 SVGAGI. CDR3 length: 13 amino acids. The V and J ends lost 3 bases and 3 bases respectively, with 9 bases between them. The CDR3: CASSYRLGYEQYF. In nucleotides, the CDR3 is TGTGCCAGCAGTTATAGGCTCGGCTACGAGCAGTACTTC.

The gene calls are TRBV29-1 and TRBJ2-2, with D unclear. The CDR3 extends over 14 amino acids. Germline lookup yields CDR1 SQVTM and CDR2 ANQGSEA. Trimming took 8 bases from V and 1 from J, leaving 14 bases between them. The CDR3 here is CSLRPPGNTGELFF. The CDR3 DNA reads as TGCAGCCTTAGACCCCCGGGGAACACCGGGGAGCTGTTTTTT.

This clonotype showed up just once. The chain couples TRBV27 to TRBJ2-1; 10 nucleotides line up with TRBD2. The ends lost 4 bases at V and 10 bases at J; junction bases unmatched: 10. The CDR3 loop spans 15 amino acids. Per the germline V gene, CDR1 is MNHEY and CDR2 is SMNVEV (reference sequence). CDR3: CASSSTSGAVGEQFF. The CDR3 coding sequence is TGTGCCAGCAGTTCCACTAGCGGGGCGGTCGGGGAGCAGTTCTTC.

In its sample, this clonotype was seen a few times. The chain recombines TRBV11-2 with TRBJ2-7; the D is unclear. This CDR3 comprises 15 residues. V gave up 2 bases and J gave up 3 bases, with 14 bases separating them. Per germline, CDR1 SGHAT and CDR2 FQNNGV. CDR3 amino acids: CASSLFFSFLYEQYF. The CDR3, as DNA: TGTGCCAGCAGCTTATTCTTCTCCTTCCTCTACGAGCAGTACTTC.

The chain combines TRBV7-9 with TRBJ2-1; D is uncertain. This CDR3 has 17 amino acids. Trimming stripped 5 bases from V and 0 bases from J, with 17 bases between. Germline loops: CDR1 SEHNR, CDR2 FQNEAQ (reference sequence). For the CDR3, the DNA is TGTGCCAGCAGCGTGGGTAGAGAGTTCGACTCCTACAATGAGCAGTTCTTC. Protein sequence: CASSVGREFDSYNEQFF.

The V and J genes are TRBV25-1 and TRBJ1-1, with D possibly TRBD1 on 5 matching bases. CDR1 and CDR2 (germline): MGHDK, SYGVNS. Trimming pared 8 bases from V and 6 bases from J, leaving 16 bases between. The CDR3 is 13 amino acids. The CDR3 loop reads CASGPIGAPEAFF. The DNA for the CDR3 is TGTGCCAGCGGCCCCATAGGGGCCCCTGAAGCTTTCTTT.

This clonotype was detected only once. The CDR3 DNA follows: TGCAGTGCGTCGGGACTAGCGGGACCCTACAATGAGCAGTTCTTC. Translating it yields CSASGLAGPYNEQFF. V and J are TRBV20-1 and TRBJ2-1; 13 positions match TRBD2. The CDR3 covers 15 residues. V lost 6 bases to trimming and J lost 2 bases; unmatched junction nucleotides: 4. Germline values: CDR1 DFQATT, CDR2 SNEGSKA (reference sequence).

The rearrangement uses TRBV7-8 and TRBJ2-7; D uncertain. In germline, CDR1 is SGHVS, CDR2 FQNEAQ. V shed 5 bases and J shed 2 bases, with 13 bases lying between them. The CDR3 runs 14 residues. In DNA form, the CDR3 reads TGTGCCAGCAGCCCAGACACGGGTCCCTACGAGCAGTACTTC. This gives the protein CASSPDTGPYEQYF.

The chain links TRBV6-1 to TRBJ2-1; 11 nucleotides agree with TRBD2. CDR3 length: 16 residues. Trimming took 7 bases from V and 4 from J; bases not matched to a gene: 9. Germline loops: CDR1 MNHNS, CDR2 SASEGT. The CDR3 DNA reads TGTGCCAGCAAGATTAGCGGGAGGGGATTTTACAATGAGCAGTTCTTC. Its translation is CASKISGRGFYNEQFF.